Sequencing of this T cell receptor (beta chain) was carried out in a study of Graves' ophthalmopathy and Graves' hyperthyroidism. Researchers took RNA transcripts and amplified TCR beta CDR3 regions from them. HTBI primers primed a first-round RT-PCR, and a second-round multiplex PCR followed. TCRdb called the multiplex PCR reads again in MiXCR, with one record for every CDR3 protein. The table shows some 370,000 distinct CDR3 sequences, with about a sixth occurring only once. Many counts were recorded for this clonotype. Its antigen is not known. Study-wide results and caveats: A classifier, a 13-signature model, separated ophthalmopathy from stable hyperthyroidism with approximately 88% sensitivity and about 83% specificity.

8.5 to 10 ml of fresh blood yielded the PBMCs by density gradient. Germline CDR1 and CDR2: LGHDT and YNNKEL (reference sequence). V shed 4 bases and J shed 1 base, with 10 bases lying between them. This CDR3 is built from 14 residues. The material sequenced was peripheral blood. This receptor was taken from an adult woman with stable Graves' hyperthyroidism. V gene TRBV3-1 combines with J gene TRBJ1-1; TRBD1 is a possible D gene (6 bases). CDR3 sequence (DNA): TGTGCCAGCAGCCGGACAGAAAAGAACACTGAAGCTTTCTTT. It is translated as CASSRTEKNTEAFF. The full variable domain, completed using reference TRBV3-1 and TRBJ1-1, is DTAVSQTPKYLVTQMGNDKSIKCEQNLGHDTMYWYKQDSKKFLKIMFSYNNKELIINETVPNRFSPKSPDKAHLNLHINSLELGDSAVYFCASSRTEKNTEAFFGQGTRLTVV.